This note documents a single TCR beta chain sequence. Its antigen is not identified. The sample carries other DNA sequences with the same CDR3. This table comes from immunoSEQ multiplex PCR, and its TCRdb copy is limited to in-frame clones, with some not included. The profile covers roughly 2.1 million clones, with about 92% appearing a single time and more than 1.5% taken by the ten largest. The sample is drawn from a study of shared clonotypes between healthy human individuals. The overall study: Three plates each covered CD4 naive and memory; CD8 naive two, CD8 memory one.

V lost 6 bases and J 2 bases, leaving 11 bases between the germline ends. Germline V gives CDR1 MNHEY, CDR2 SMNVEV (reference sequence). CDR3 length equals 13 residues. Study results and caveats: Relative to memory subsets, naive subsets generally showed larger estimated richness. The four-donor shared clonotypes exceeded non-shared clonotypes in generation probability, with non-shared ones scoring lower.

Naive CD8 cells were CD45RO-negative, positively selected for CCR7, excluding terminally differentiated effector memory CD45RA+ cells. The V and J genes are TRBV27 and TRBJ2-7; unclear D gene. This TCR came from a man between 18 and 29 years old in good health. Some clones in this sample may be carry-over from other donors' samples. The sample was naive CD8+ T cells from PBMCs. The DNA for the CDR3 is TGTGCCAGCAGCCTAGGGTCGCCCTACGAGCAGTACTTC. It codes for CASSLGSPYEQYF.